This T cell receptor (beta chain) was identified during a study of blood T cell repertoires in COVID-19. Overall study context: The origin of the acute and convalescent COVID-19 samples was the United States, Italy and Spain. Nucleic acid was either cDNA or gDNA, and it came from T cells, B-cell-depleted T cells, or PBMCs.

V was shortened by 5 bases and J by 0 bases, with 11 bases between the two germline ends. The CDR3 length is 15 residues. Per germline, CDR1 SNHLY and CDR2 FYNNEI. In the original workflow: Using reference gene primer amplification, nucleated cell counts were estimated. Some clones are missing from TCRdb's copy, which holds only in-frame ones; the method was immunoSEQ multiplex PCR. V and J calls and clone size are as listed in that table; D and trimming were resolved from the DNA. The table includes over 95,000 clones, 90% detected once. The chain links TRBV2 to TRBJ2-1; a weak D match, TRBD1 (5 bases). Sequencing was performed on peripheral blood. The receptor was isolated from a woman between 45 and 60 years old with acute or convalescent COVID-19. The CDR3, as DNA: TGTGCCAGCAGTTTTGACAGAAGCTCCTACAATGAGCAGTTCTTC. As protein: CASSFDRSSYNEQFF.